This is a list of T cell receptor beta chains from one sample in a study of blood T cell repertoires in COVID-19. Data came from immunoSEQ multiplex PCR; TCRdb stores just in-frame clones and leaves some out. The data hold tens of thousands of clones, with more than 65% observed a single time. The sequencing input was peripheral blood. Receptors originate from a human donor in a cohort sampled during active COVID-19. The CDR3 runs from the conserved cysteine through the conserved F or W. The order of the fields is J gene, clone size, V gene, D gene, CDR3 DNA, CDR3 protein. D genes are given only for firm matches. Some rows mark clone size as missing; the rest say once, few, many or name a class of expanded clone.

TRBJ1-6,.,TRBV6-5,TRBD1,TGTGCCAGCAGTTACGGGTTTAGGGGGACAGATTCACCCCTCCACTTT,CASSYGFRGTDSPLHF
TRBJ2-1,.,TRBV28,.,TGTGCCAGCAGTTTAACTGCTGGGGGCGGCAATGAGCAGTTCTTC,CASSLTAGGGNEQFF
TRBJ1-2,.,TRBV10-3,TRBD1,TGTGCCATCAGCCGAACCGGGGACAGGGGGCCGACTAACTATGGCTACACCTTC,CAISRTGDRGPTNYGYTF
TRBJ1-1,.,TRBV7-2,.,TGTGCCAGCAGCTATTCGGGGGGCGACAGACGGAGGACTGAAGCTTTCTTT,CASSYSGGDRRRTEAFF
TRBJ2-7,few,TRBV3-1/TRBV3-2,.,TGTGCCAGCAGCCTCGGGGGGCGCGAGCAGTACTTC,CASSLGGREQYF
TRBJ2-3,.,TRBV18,TRBD1,TGTGCCAGCTCCCGGACAGGAAGCACAGATACGCAGTATTTT,CASSRTGSTDTQYF
TRBJ2-7,once,TRBV14,.,TGTGCCAGCAGCCAAGACAGGGCTCAAATCTCCTACGAGCAGTACTTC,CASSQDRAQISYEQYF
TRBJ2-2,.,TRBV5-6,TRBD2,TGTGCCAGCAGCTTGGAACTAGCGGAGAACACCGGGGAGCTGTTTTTT,CASSLELAENTGELFF
TRBJ2-3,.,TRBV7-9,TRBD2,TGTGCCAGCAGCGCCTTCATAGCGGGTCCCACAGATACGCAGTATTTT,CASSAFIAGPTDTQYF
TRBJ2-7,.,TRBV28,.,TGTGCCAGCAGTTTATCCCTGAGAGGTTCTGTCTACGAGCAGTACTTC,CASSLSLRGSVYEQYF
TRBJ2-3,.,TRBV9,TRBD2,TGTGCCAGCAGCGTAGGCGGTAGCGGGGGGGCCCAAGATACGCAGTATTTT,CASSVGGSGGAQDTQYF
TRBJ2-1,.,TRBV5-1,TRBD2,TGCGCCAGCAGTTCCGCGGGGGGCTACAATGAGCAGTTCTTC,CASSSAGGYNEQFF
TRBJ2-7,.,TRBV6-6,.,TGTGCCAGCAGTTACTTAGACAGCAGCTCCTACGAGCAGTACTTC,CASSYLDSSSYEQYF
TRBJ2-4,.,TRBV10-3,TRBD1,TGTGCCATCAGTGGGACAGGGTTTGAAAACATTCAGTACTTC,CAISGTGFENIQYF
TRBJ1-1,.,TRBV4-2,TRBD1,TGTGCCAGCAGCCCTCAGACAGGGCGAGGCGCTGAAGCTTTCTTT,CASSPQTGRGAEAFF
TRBJ1-2,.,TRBV19,.,TGTGCCAGTAGTGCGACAGGCAGCTATGGCTACACCTTC,CASSATGSYGYTF
TRBJ2-7,.,TRBV7-2,.,TGTGCCAGCAGCTTACAGGGCAGGGGGGAGTACGAGCAGTACTTC,CASSLQGRGEYEQYF
TRBJ2-1,.,TRBV5-1,TRBD1,TGCGCCAGCAGCTTGGCAGGGGGTATATACAATGAGCAGTTCTTC,CASSLAGGIYNEQFF
TRBJ1-5,.,TRBV2,.,TGTGCCAGCAGTGTGAATGGGGCTAGCAATCAGCCCCAGCATTTT,CASSVNGASNQPQHF
TRBJ1-6,.,TRBV9,.,TGTGCCAGCAGCCCATCAGGGCAGGGTAATAATTCACCCCTCCACTTT,CASSPSGQGNNSPLHF
TRBJ2-1,.,TRBV15,TRBD2,TGTGCCACCACCCGGTTGAGCGGGGGGCCCCGGTTCTTC,CATTRLSGGPRFF
TRBJ2-5,.,TRBV7-9,TRBD2,TGTGCCAGCAGCCAAAGACGGGCCGGGGGGGCCGGAGAGACCCAGTACTTC,CASSQRRAGGAGETQYF
TRBJ2-6,.,TRBV5-5,.,TGTGCCAGCAGCTTCAACTCTGGGGCCAACGTCCTGACTTTC,CASSFNSGANVLTF
TRBJ2-7,few,TRBV5-4,.,TGTGCCAGCAGCCTGAGGGGACTGGGCTCCTACGAGCAGTACTTC,CASSLRGLGSYEQYF
TRBJ2-1,once,TRBV10-3,TRBD2,TGTGCCATCAGTGAAGCGGGGGGCTACAATGAGCAGTTCTTC,CAISEAGGYNEQFF